The present entry profiles one T cell receptor beta chain with its context. Its specificity is unknown. Time point meaning: new active TB diagnosis, blood taken before or within 7 days of starting treatment. Active tuberculosis patients were new diagnoses, HIV-seronegative, South African, and aged 18 years or older. This specimen comes from a study of T cells in tuberculosis. Whole-study context: Samples predate treatment or fall within its first 7 days.

Study-wide results and limits: Selection depended on which cryopreserved specimens were available.

Profiled with immunoSEQ multiplex PCR; TCRdb holds only in-frame clones, not every one. This table has about 30,000 clones, approximately 90% appearing once. Trimming took off 0 bases at V and 4 bases at J, with 5 bases between the two ends. This CDR3 has 13 amino acids. In germline, CDR1 is SGHTA, CDR2 FQGTGA. The chain recombines TRBV7-3 with TRBJ2-3; D is undetermined. Sequenced material: PBMCs, taken at tuberculosis diagnosis. This TCR came from an adult with tuberculosis. This CDR3 is CASSLTLADTQYF. The CDR3 nucleotides are TGTGCCAGCAGCTTAACTCTCGCAGATACGCAGTATTTT. Complete variable domain (other parts from reference TRBV7-3 and TRBJ2-3): GAGVSQTPSNKVTEKGKYVELRCDPISGHTALYWYRQSLGQGPEFLIYFQGTGAADDSGLPNDRFFAVRPEGSVSTLKIQRTERGDSAVYLCASSLTLADTQYFGPGTRLTVL.